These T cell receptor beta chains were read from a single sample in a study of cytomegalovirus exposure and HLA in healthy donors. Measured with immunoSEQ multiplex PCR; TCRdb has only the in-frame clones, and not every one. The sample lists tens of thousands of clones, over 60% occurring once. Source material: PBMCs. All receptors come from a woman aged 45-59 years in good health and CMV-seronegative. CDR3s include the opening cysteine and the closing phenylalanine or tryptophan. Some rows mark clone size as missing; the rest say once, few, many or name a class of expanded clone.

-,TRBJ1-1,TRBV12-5,CASGRGNTEAFF
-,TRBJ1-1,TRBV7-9,CATSGRTGHPEAFF
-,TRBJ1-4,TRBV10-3,CAISPGTGISGNEKLFF
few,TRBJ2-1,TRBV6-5,CASSPGLAYNEQFF
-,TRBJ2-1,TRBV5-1,CASSTGENEQFF
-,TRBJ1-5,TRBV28,CASSVYRGPQHF
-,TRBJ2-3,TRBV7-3,CASSVIQGDTQYF
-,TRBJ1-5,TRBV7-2,CASSSDMNQPQHF
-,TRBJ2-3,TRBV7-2,CASSFYEGAEGQYF
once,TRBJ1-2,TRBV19,CASRQDVDPGQGVDYGYTF
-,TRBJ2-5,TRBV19,CASSIAGGQGGTQYF
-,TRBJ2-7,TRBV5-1,CASSENMGLTSSYEQYF
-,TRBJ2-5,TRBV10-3,CAISEQELGLAGPMRETQYF
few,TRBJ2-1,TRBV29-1,CSVTGLAGGYEQFF
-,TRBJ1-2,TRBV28,CASSSRDRGFYGYTF
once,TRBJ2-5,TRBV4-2,CASSQDGERETQYF
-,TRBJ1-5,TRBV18,CASSPEGAEPNQPQHF
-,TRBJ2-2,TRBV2,CASTRDRVGNTGELFF
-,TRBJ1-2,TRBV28,CASSLWRQGNYGYTF
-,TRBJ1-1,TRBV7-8,CASSLRSGTNTEAFF
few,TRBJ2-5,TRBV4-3,CASSQVVREETQYF
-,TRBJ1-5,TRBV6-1,CASGGEGQGSYSNQPQHF
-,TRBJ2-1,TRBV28,CASSLGLEQFF
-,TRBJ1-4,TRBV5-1,CASSLVEATNEKLFF
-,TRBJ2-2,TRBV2,CASRMGLAGRAGELFF
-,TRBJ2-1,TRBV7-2,CASSLLGGSDEQFF
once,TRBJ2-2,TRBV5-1,CASSFGTGATGELFF
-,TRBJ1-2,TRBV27,CASSSPGEGYGYTF
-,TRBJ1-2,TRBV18,CASSPVWEGSYGYTF
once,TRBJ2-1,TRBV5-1,CASRPLIAGGDNEQFF
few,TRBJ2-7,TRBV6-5,CASSYIGQGSSYEQYF
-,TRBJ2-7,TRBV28,CASSLTGAGSGGEQYF
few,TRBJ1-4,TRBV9,CASSYSPQGRNEKLFF
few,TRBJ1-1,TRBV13,CASSPSNTEAFF
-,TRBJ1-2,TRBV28,CASLRRDRFHSVTF
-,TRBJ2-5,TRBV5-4,CASSFGGQQETQYF
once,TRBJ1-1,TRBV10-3,CAISVRQGVGGTEAFF
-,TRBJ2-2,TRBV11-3,CASSLDRDYTGELFF
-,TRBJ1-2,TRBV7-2,CASRPDRDRGGYTF
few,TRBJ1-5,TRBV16,CASSPRVLGTAFLAQHF
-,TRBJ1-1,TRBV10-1,CASSEFSRDTEAFF
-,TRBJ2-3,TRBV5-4,CASSLEPSTDTQYF
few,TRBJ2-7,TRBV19,CASSIGGGLYEQYF